This TCR beta chain was sequenced in a study of T cell responses to AZD1222 COVID-19 vaccine. Study-wide findings and caveats: Spike regions recognized by vaccine-associated CD4 TCRs spanned the protein, led by 160-218 and 743-854.

Germline assignment: CDR1 SGHDT and CDR2 YYEEEE. The CDR3 has 14 amino acids. Trimming left V 1 base short and J 6 bases short, with 8 bases between. Worth noting for this clone: Its target is not known.

The data were produced by immunoSEQ multiplex PCR, yet TCRdb's version contains in-frame clones alone and is incomplete. Of fewer than 250,000 clones in the sample, 85% to 95% were seen once. This material consisted of peripheral blood, taken on day 0 of AZD1222 vaccination. V and J are TRBV5-6 and TRBJ1-6; the D gene is possibly TRBD1 (5 bases). This sequence originates from an adult in good health. The CDR3 DNA follows: TGTGCCAGCAGCTTGCGGGGCCTTAATTCACCCCTCCACTTT. Its protein is CASSLRGLNSPLHF.